The 32 T cell receptor beta chains listed next were all sequenced from one sample in a study of shared clonotypes between healthy human individuals. Method: immunoSEQ multiplex PCR; TCRdb's copy keeps in-frame clones and lacks some. Of fewer than 600,000 clones in the sample, around 77% were seen once. The sequenced material came from PBMCs. These receptors were taken from a woman aged 40 to 50 in good health. Some clones in this sample may be carry-over from other donors' samples.

J is TRBJ1-3 and V is TRBV7-9; D unclear. This CDR3 has 14 amino acids. Trimming stripped 5 bases from V and 11 bases from J, with 19 bases between. Germline V gene data show CDR1 as SEHNR and CDR2 as FQNEAQ (reference sequence). Written as DNA, the CDR3 is TGTGCCAGCAGCGTAAAGGACCTTTTTGGTGCCATATATTTT. Its protein is CASSVKDLFGAIYF.

This clone was detected ten times or more. This chain links TRBV27 with TRBJ2-6; a weak D match, TRBD2 (6 bases). V lost 6 bases to trimming and J lost 2 bases, with 8 bases between them. CDR3 length: 14 amino acids. CDR1 is MNHEY, CDR2 SMNVEV, per germline (reference sequence). CDR3: CASSGTAGANVLTF. The CDR3 DNA reads as TGTGCCAGCAGCGGGACTGCTGGGGCCAACGTCCTGACTTTC.

Concerning this clone itself: One junction end disagrees with the germline gene, perhaps due to a read error. The V call is TRBV6-6, the J call TRBJ2-7, with 7 positions matching TRBD2. Germline V CDR1 and CDR2: MNHNY, SVGAGI (reference sequence). CDR3 length equals 15 residues. The DNA for the CDR3 is TGTGCCAGCAGGGCCCTTGGGGGGGAATTTTACGAGCAGTGCTTC. Its translation: CASRALGGEFYEQCF.

A single count supports this clone. This chain uses TRBV9 with TRBJ2-2; 10 bases map to TRBD2. The CDR3 runs 16 residues. The V gene end was trimmed by 4 bases and the J gene end by 6 bases; junction bases not matched to a gene: 9. Germline values: CDR1 SGDLS, CDR2 YYNGEE. The CDR3 reads CASSPRLAGSPGELFF. The CDR3 nucleotides are TGTGCCAGCAGCCCAAGACTAGCGGGTTCCCCCGGGGAGCTGTTTTTT. Full variable domain (remainder filled in from reference TRBV9 and TRBJ2-2): DSGVTQTPKHLITATGQRVTLRCSPRSGDLSVYWYQQSLDQGLQFLIQYYNGEERAKGNILERFSAQQFPDLHSELNLSSLELGDSALYFCASSPRLAGSPGELFFGEGSRLTVL.

The CDR3 DNA reads TGTGCCAGCTCAGCTCTAACCCGCGGTAGGGAGTACACCTTC. Translating gives CASSALTRGREYTF. The chain has TRBV18 and TRBJ1-2; D not resolved. Trimming shortened V by 5 bases and J by 11 bases, and 21 bases separated the two germline ends. Germline V CDR1 and CDR2: KGHSH, LQKENI. The CDR3 totals 14 residues.

Many counts were recorded for this clone. V is TRBV9 and J is TRBJ2-1; TRBD2 aligns across 8 bases. The J segment lost 7 bases and the V segment lost 0 bases, leaving 9 bases of the junction unmatched. The CDR3 runs to 16 residues. Germline CDR1 is SGDLS and CDR2 is YYNGEE. The CDR3 region has the DNA TGTGCCAGCAGCGTAGATGCGGCGGGAGGTTGGAATGAGCAGTTCTTC. Translation gives CASSVDAAGGWNEQFF. The full variable domain, with the rest looked up from reference TRBV9 and TRBJ2-1, is DSGVTQTPKHLITATGQRVTLRCSPRSGDLSVYWYQQSLDQGLQFLIQYYNGEERAKGNILERFSAQQFPDLHSELNLSSLELGDSALYFCASSVDAAGGWNEQFFGPGTRLTVL.

The chain couples TRBV2 to TRBJ1-5; D possibly corresponds to TRBD1 (6 bases). CDR3 length: 13 residues. V dropped 4 bases and J dropped 5 bases, with 9 bases sitting between them. The germline V gene has CDR1 SNHLY and CDR2 FYNNEI. CDR3 in DNA: TGTGCCAGCAGTGTAAGGGGGGATCAGCCCCAGCATTTT. Protein product: CASSVRGDQPQHF.

The chain uses TRBV30 and TRBJ1-1; 8 nucleotides align to TRBD1. Germline V gene data show CDR1 as GTSNPN and CDR2 as SVGIG (reference sequence). Trimming cost V 7 bases and J 4 bases; bases outside gene matches: 8. This CDR3 is built from 13 residues. The chain's CDR3 is CALWTGKSTEAFF. CDR3 in DNA: TGTGCCTTGTGGACAGGGAAGAGCACTGAAGCTTTCTTT.

This clone was seen just once. The chain employs TRBV6-6 and TRBJ2-7; no firm D call. The CDR3 length is 12 residues. Germline values: CDR1 MNHNY, CDR2 SVGAGI (reference sequence). Trimming took off 0 bases at V and 9 bases at J, with 9 bases between the two ends. Written as DNA, the CDR3 is TGTGCCAGCAGTTACTCGACGGGTCCGCAGTACTTC. Its translation: CASSYSTGPQYF.

This chain joins TRBV27 and TRBJ2-3, with TRBD1 matching over 7 bases. The ends lost 6 bases at V and 10 bases at J; junction bases unmatched: 16. CDR3 length equals 15 residues. The germline CDR1 and CDR2 sequences are MNHEY and SMNVEV (reference sequence). The CDR3 region is CASSSPGTATPAQYF. In DNA form, the CDR3 reads TGTGCCAGCAGCTCCCCCGGGACAGCCACGCCGGCGCAGTATTTT.

This clone has just a few counts. The CDR3 loop reads CASSSHWGGPRYEQYF. In nucleotides, the CDR3 is TGTGCCAGTAGTTCCCACTGGGGGGGGCCAAGATACGAGCAGTACTTC. The V call is TRBV19, the J call TRBJ2-7; D may be TRBD2 (7 bases). This CDR3 is 16 amino acids long. Trimming shortened V by 5 bases and J by 4 bases, and 21 bases separated the two germline ends. The germline gives CDR1 LNHDA, CDR2 SQIVND (reference sequence).

To note about this clone: This may arise from a read error, as a much more abundant clone is one base away. This CDR3 fails to terminate in the conserved phenylalanine or tryptophan, so it likely reflects a read error. This chain uses TRBV30 with TRBJ1-1; D is uncertain. Per germline, CDR1 GTSNPN and CDR2 SVGIG (reference sequence). The germline V and J ends were trimmed by 4 bases and 5 bases, with 14 bases remaining between them. The length of the CDR3 is 13 residues. The CDR3 nucleotides are TGTGCCTGGACCTCCCTGGGGTGGACTGAAGCTTTCCTT. Translated: CAWTSLGWTEAFL.

V gene TRBV6-1 combines with J gene TRBJ1-2; D not resolved. The germline V gene encodes CDR1 MNHNS and CDR2 SASEGT. This CDR3 region has 15 residues. V lost 1 base, J lost 4 bases, and 13 bases lay in between. In DNA form, the CDR3 reads TGTGCCAGCAGTGAAGACCCGGACGGCCTCTATGGCTACACCTTC. Protein sequence: CASSEDPDGLYGYTF.

This chain joins TRBV11-2 and TRBJ2-7, with a possible D match to TRBD1 (5 bases). V gave up 5 bases and J gave up 10 bases, with 12 bases separating them. CDR1 is SGHAT and CDR2 is FQNNGV in the germline V gene. The CDR3 consists of 11 residues. DNA of the CDR3: TGTGCCAGCAGCCCAACGACAGCACAGTACTTC. Protein sequence: CASSPTTAQYF.

The rearrangement uses TRBV5-1 and TRBJ2-7; D is possibly TRBD1 (7 bases). This CDR3 is 13 amino acids long. In germline, CDR1 is SGHRS, CDR2 YFSETQ. V lost 4 bases, J lost 4 bases, and 12 bases lay in between. As DNA, the CDR3 is TGCGCCAGCAGCGGAGGGGGCGGGTACGAGCAGTACTTC. Translation gives CASSGGGGYEQYF.

This clone came up a few times. The V gene is TRBV30, the J gene TRBJ2-2; 8 bases match TRBD2. Per germline, CDR1 GTSNPN and CDR2 SVGIG (reference sequence). The CDR3 is made up of 15 amino acids. V gave up 0 bases and J gave up 1 base; unmatched junction bases: 1. DNA of the CDR3: TGTGCCTGGAGTGTACTAGCGGAGAACACCGGGGAGCTGTTTTTT. The encoded protein is CAWSVLAENTGELFF.

The chain has TRBV7-9 and TRBJ1-3, with TRBD1 matching 10 bases. After removal of 5 bases from V and 2 bases from J, the junction contained 12 bases not matched to a gene. This CDR3 is 18 amino acids long. The germline V gene has CDR1 SEHNR and CDR2 FQNEAQ (reference sequence). CDR3 loop: CASSLRDRGGSAGNTIYF. The CDR3 DNA sequence: TGTGCCAGCAGCCTCCGGGACAGGGGAGGTTCTGCTGGAAACACCATATATTTT.

As concerns this clone: Other DNA sequences in this sample translate to the same CDR3. CDR3 in DNA: TGTGCCACCAGCAGGGACAGGACAAACACTGAAGCTTTCTTT. Its translation: CATSRDRTNTEAFF. The chain joins TRBV15 to TRBJ1-1; 7 bases agree with TRBD1. J gave up 2 bases and V 3 bases, and 3 bases lay outside the gene matches. The germline CDR1 and CDR2 sequences are LNHNV and YYDKDF (reference sequence). The CDR3 sequence is 14 residues long.

The V gene is TRBV7-6, the J gene TRBJ2-3; D is undetermined. CDR1 and CDR2 from the germline V gene are SGHVS and FNYEAQ. Deletions cut 3 bases from V and 6 bases from J, with 7 bases between. The CDR3 spans 12 residues. This CDR3 reads CASSLLGDTQYF. The DNA of the CDR3 is TGTGCCAGCAGCTTGCTAGGGGATACGCAGTATTTT.

The V and J genes are TRBV19 and TRBJ2-7; D is undetermined. V lost 1 base and J lost 4, with 11 bases in between. Germline lookup yields CDR1 LNHDA and CDR2 SQIVND (reference sequence). The CDR3 loop spans 14 amino acids. In nucleotides, the CDR3 is TGTGCCAGTAGTATAGTCGGCAGACATTACGAGCAGTACTTC. Amino acids: CASSIVGRHYEQYF.

On this clone itself: A far larger clone is off by one base, so a read error is likely. The same CDR3 also results from other DNA sequences found in this sample. The rearrangement uses TRBV18 and TRBJ2-5, with D hard to call. Trimming removed 3 bases from V and 5 bases from J, with 4 bases in between. There are 11 residues in the CDR3. Germline lookup yields CDR1 KGHSH and CDR2 LQKENI. CDR3 residues: CASSPGETQYF. CDR3 nucleotides: TGTGCCAGCTCACCCGGGGAGACCCAGTACTTC.

The chain recombines TRBV27 with TRBJ2-1; D is perhaps TRBD2 (5 bases). Trimming cost V 5 bases and J 6 bases, with 20 bases left between them. From germline, CDR1 is MNHEY and CDR2 SMNVEV (reference sequence). The CDR3 covers 16 residues. CDR3 sequence: CASSPRAGEYLNEQFF. CDR3 in DNA: TGTGCCAGCAGTCCCCGGGCGGGCGAGTACCTCAATGAGCAGTTCTTC.

With regard to this clone: An end of the junction differs from the germline gene, which may be a read error. The chain recombines TRBV18 with TRBJ2-1; TRBD2 agrees at 8 bases. The CDR3 covers 12 residues. Germline loops: CDR1 KGHSH, CDR2 LQKENI. In nucleotides, the CDR3 is TGTGCCAGCTCACCTCAGACTAGCGAGCTGTTCTTC. Translating gives CASSPQTSELFF.

Written as DNA, the CDR3 is TGCGCCAGCAGCTTGGGGTGGACGGGGGCCAACGTCCTGACTTTC. Its translation: CASSLGWTGANVLTF. The V and J genes are TRBV5-1 and TRBJ2-6; D remains ambiguous. Trimming left V 0 bases short and J 4 bases short, with 8 bases between. Germline-derived CDR1 and CDR2 are SGHRS and YFSETQ. The CDR3 is made up of 15 amino acids.

The chain combines TRBV9 with TRBJ2-2, with 9 bases identical to TRBD2. The V and J ends lost 7 bases and 6 bases, in that order; junction bases with no gene match: 7. Germline assignment: CDR1 SGDLS and CDR2 YYNGEE. The CDR3 is made up of 14 amino acids. The CDR3 sequence: CASEGLAGPGELFF. The CDR3 nucleotides are TGTGCCAGCGAGGGACTAGCTGGACCCGGGGAGCTGTTTTTT. The variable domain in full, completed from reference TRBV9 and TRBJ2-2, reads DSGVTQTPKHLITATGQRVTLRCSPRSGDLSVYWYQQSLDQGLQFLIQYYNGEERAKGNILERFSAQQFPDLHSELNLSSLELGDSALYFCASEGLAGPGELFFGEGSRLTVL.

V usage is TRBV19 and J usage is TRBJ1-3; D remains unclear. CDR3 length: 13 residues. Germline CDR1 LNHDA, CDR2 SQIVND (reference sequence). With 6 bases removed from V and 0 bases from J, the gap between germline ends came to 6 bases. The CDR3 bases are TGTGCCAGTAGACGGGCCTCTGGAAACACCATATATTTT. This sequence encodes CASRRASGNTIYF.

The rearrangement joins TRBV18 to TRBJ2-5; D remains unclear. Per the germline V gene, CDR1 is KGHSH and CDR2 is LQKENI. The CDR3 has 15 amino acids. The germline V and J ends were trimmed by 3 bases and 1 base, with 12 bases remaining between them. The CDR3 sequence is CASSPQAGLQETQYF. CDR3 sequence (DNA): TGTGCCAGCTCACCCCAAGCAGGTCTCCAAGAGACCCAGTACTTC.

V is TRBV7-2 and J is TRBJ1-2, with D perhaps matching TRBD1 (6 bases). Germline CDR1 reads SGHTA; CDR2 reads FQGNSA. Trimming pared 5 bases from V and 8 bases from J, leaving 21 bases between. This CDR3 has 15 amino acids. The CDR3 DNA follows: TGTGCCAGCAGCCCCGGCGACAGGTCCCGGCGAGGCTACACCTTC. It specifies CASSPGDRSRRGYTF.

This clone was observed a single time. The chain uses TRBV14 and TRBJ1-2; 8 positions agree with TRBD1. The CDR3 has 15 amino acids. The ends lost 5 bases at V and 4 bases at J; junction bases unmatched: 9. Per germline, CDR1 SGHDN and CDR2 FVKESK. CDR3 sequence: CASSNSGGVRYGYTF. CDR3 nucleotide sequence: TGTGCCAGCAGCAACTCAGGGGGCGTCCGCTATGGCTACACCTTC.

The chain recombines TRBV5-5 with TRBJ1-1; D not resolved. The V gene lost 0 bases and the J gene lost 3 bases, with 12 bases spanning the gap. CDR3 length: 15 residues. Germline CDR1 reads SGHKS; CDR2 reads YYEKEE (reference sequence). CDR3 sequence: CASSLEGSGYTEAFF. CDR3 bases: TGTGCCAGCAGCTTGGAAGGCTCCGGCTACACTGAAGCTTTCTTT.

The chain couples TRBV29-1 to TRBJ1-2; tentatively, D is TRBD1 (6 bases). CDR1 is SQVTM and CDR2 is ANQGSEA in the germline V gene. This CDR3 has 12 residues. The germline V and J ends were trimmed by 6 bases and 4 bases, with 12 bases remaining between them. CDR3 region: CSVGDRSYGYTF. The CDR3 DNA reads TGCAGCGTGGGCGACAGGTCCTATGGCTACACCTTC.

The genes are TRBV10-3 and TRBJ1-4; D is perhaps TRBD1 (5 bases). Germline V gene lookup returns CDR1 ENHRY and CDR2 SYGVKD. V was cut by 10 bases and J by 8 bases, with 17 bases left in between. The CDR3 covers 13 residues. DNA of the CDR3: TGTGCCACCGCGTTGGGGGAGAACGAAAAACTGTTTTTT. Translating it yields CATALGENEKLFF.